One and the same sample provided the 20 T cell receptor beta chains below, sequenced in a study of T-cell memory formation after mild COVID-19. TCRdb itself ran the 5' RACE reads through MiXCR, one entry per CDR3 protein. The data show about 250,000 distinct CDR3 sequences, approximately 15% seen once. Sequencing input: PBMCs or a T cell subset sorted from them (not recorded which). The receptors derive from an adult woman who had mild COVID-19 (a few samples of this study predate the infection). Cell type and time point are not known.

The CDR3 coding sequence is TGTGCCATCAGTGAGACGAATTCCTATGGCTACACCTTC. This sequence encodes CAISETNSYGYTF. The chain couples TRBV10-3 to TRBJ1-2; D uncertain. Per germline, CDR1 ENHRY and CDR2 SYGVKD. This CDR3 spans 13 amino acids. Trimming removed 2 bases from V and 4 bases from J, with 8 bases in between.

The genes are TRBV24-1 and TRBJ1-3; D is ambiguous. CDR3 length: 17 amino acids. Germline assignment: CDR1 KGHDR and CDR2 SFDVKD. V dropped 1 base and J dropped 5 bases, with 17 bases sitting between them. The CDR3 DNA is TGTGCCACCAGTGATTTAATTTGGTCGGATACTAGAAACACCATATATTTT. Residues: CATSDLIWSDTRNTIYF.

The chain joins TRBV5-1 to TRBJ2-7; TRBD2 matches 12 bases. V was pared by 2 bases and J by 5 bases, with 8 bases of the junction left unmatched. The CDR3 loop spans 16 amino acids. Per the germline V gene, CDR1 is SGHRS and CDR2 is YFSETQ. The CDR3 loop is CASSLVLTSGSDEQYF. CDR3 bases: TGCGCCAGCAGCTTAGTGTTGACTAGCGGGAGTGACGAGCAGTACTTC.

The J gene is TRBJ2-1, the V gene TRBV6-5, with 10 bases identical to TRBD2. The germline V gene encodes CDR1 MNHEY and CDR2 SVGAGI. CDR3 size: 16 residues. The V gene end was trimmed by 6 bases and the J gene end by 4 bases; junction bases not matched to a gene: 9. CDR3 residues: CASRGKTSGQYNEQFF. In nucleotides, the CDR3 is TGTGCCAGCAGGGGTAAGACTAGCGGGCAATACAATGAGCAGTTCTTC.

This clonotype turned up a few times. The rearrangement joins TRBV6-5 to TRBJ1-6; D is possibly TRBD1 (6 bases). Looked up from germline, CDR1 is MNHEY and CDR2 is SVGAGI. Trimming shortened V by 6 bases and J by 7 bases, and 10 bases separated the two germline ends. This CDR3 has 13 amino acids. CDR3 loop: CASRRTVNSPLHF. CDR3 DNA: TGTGCCAGCAGGAGGACAGTCAATTCACCCCTCCACTTT.

The sample holds a few counts of this clonotype. The rearrangement joins TRBV4-1 to TRBJ2-5; a weak D match, TRBD2 (6 bases). Germline V gene data show CDR1 as MGHRA and CDR2 as YSYEKL. The CDR3 consists of 15 residues. V was trimmed by 3 bases and J by 5 bases, leaving 16 bases between them. The CDR3 DNA follows: TGCGCCAGCAGCCAGTCTTGGACTACCGCTGAGACCCAGTACTTC. Protein sequence: CASSQSWTTAETQYF.

This clonotype was seen many times. This chain uses TRBV25-1 with TRBJ1-2; D gene unclear. Looked up from germline, CDR1 is MGHDK and CDR2 is SYGVNS. The ends were cut back, 1 base at V and 8 bases at J, with 8 bases in the middle. The length of the CDR3 is 12 residues. The CDR3 DNA sequence: TGTGCCAGCAGTGAATGGGCCTCGGGCTACACCTTC. This gives the protein CASSEWASGYTF.

V usage is TRBV5-1 and J usage is TRBJ2-7; TRBD1 agrees at 8 bases. Germline CDR1 SGHRS, CDR2 YFSETQ. Trimming removed 6 bases from V and 7 bases from J; junction bases left unmatched: 9. The CDR3 covers 13 residues. The CDR3 loop reads CASTGQGAREQYF. DNA of the CDR3: TGCGCCAGCACTGGGCAGGGGGCGCGGGAGCAGTACTTC.

The rearrangement joins TRBV12-3 or TRBV12-4 to TRBJ1-2, with no clear D. This CDR3 has 13 amino acids. With 5 bases removed from V and 2 bases from J, the gap between germline ends came to 9 bases. The CDR3 is CASSGVDNYGYTF. The CDR3, as DNA: TGTGCCAGCAGTGGGGTTGACAACTATGGCTACACCTTC.

This clonotype was counted only a few times. The chain carries TRBV7-2 and TRBJ2-7; either TRBD1 or TRBD2 may supply D (5 bases each). Germline V gene lookup returns CDR1 SGHTA and CDR2 FQGNSA. The CDR3 is made up of 15 amino acids. Trimming removed 4 bases from V and 2 bases from J, with 15 bases in between. CDR3 nucleotide sequence: TGTGCCAGCAGCTCGGGACCGACTACGACCTACGAGCAGTACTTC. Translating it yields CASSSGPTTTYEQYF.

This clonotype was counted at least ten times. The chain joins TRBV11-1 to TRBJ2-1; TRBD2 matches at 12 bases. Germline loops: CDR1 SGHAT, CDR2 FQDESV (reference sequence). J was trimmed by 8 bases and V by 1 base; bases with no gene match: 12. The length of the CDR3 is 18 residues. CDR3 DNA: TGTGCCAGCAGCTTAGGGGATAGACTAGCGGGAGAGGATCATGAGCAGTTCTTC. Its protein product is CASSLGDRLAGEDHEQFF.

In this sample, this clonotype turned up a few times. V gene TRBV12-3 or TRBV12-4 combines with J gene TRBJ1-1; D ambiguous. The CDR3 is made up of 14 amino acids. V shed 6 bases and J shed 0 bases, with 11 bases lying between them. The CDR3 loop reads CASSPQLMNTEAFF. The CDR3 DNA reads TGTGCCAGCAGCCCACAGCTCATGAACACTGAAGCTTTCTTT.

The sample holds a few counts of this clonotype. The chain combines TRBV18 with TRBJ1-3, with a tentative D call TRBD1 (5 bases). The CDR3 length is 16 residues. V lost 5 bases, J lost 5 bases, and 19 bases lay in between. Germline loops: CDR1 KGHSH, CDR2 LQKENI. This CDR3 is CASSSAGTNVRNTIYF. The CDR3, as DNA: TGTGCCAGCTCATCTGCCGGGACCAATGTACGAAACACCATATATTTT.

This sequence joins TRBV5-5 and TRBJ1-4; D unresolved. The CDR3 is 12 residues long. The ends were cut back, 2 bases at V and 8 bases at J, with 7 bases in the middle. CDR1 and CDR2 (germline): SGHKS, YYEKEE (reference sequence). CDR3 coding DNA: TGTGCCAGCAGCTTTTCAGGAGAAAAACTGTTTTTT. It codes for CASSFSGEKLFF.

The chain combines TRBV18 with TRBJ2-2, with D unclear. The V gene lost 0 bases and the J gene lost 2 bases, with 13 bases spanning the gap. The CDR3 is made up of 17 amino acids. Germline V lookup: CDR1 KGHSH, CDR2 LQKENI. CDR3 sequence reads: CASSPPTGQINTGELFF. The CDR3 region has the DNA TGTGCCAGCTCACCACCGACTGGTCAAATTAACACCGGGGAGCTGTTTTTT.

The chain joins TRBV12-3 or TRBV12-4 to TRBJ2-7; 10 bases align to TRBD1. This CDR3 is 13 amino acids long. V gave up 3 bases and J gave up 9 bases; unmatched junction bases: 5. CDR3 in amino acids: CASSFGTGDAQYF. CDR3 DNA sequence: TGTGCCAGCAGTTTTGGGACAGGGGATGCGCAGTACTTC.

The chain links TRBV20-1 to TRBJ2-1; weak D call: TRBD2 (5 bases). With 4 bases removed from V and 4 bases from J, the gap between germline ends came to 11 bases. Germline CDR1 reads DFQATT; CDR2 reads SNEGSKA (reference sequence). The CDR3 length is 13 residues. CDR3 protein: CSATGGPYNEQFF. The CDR3 nucleotides are TGCAGTGCTACCGGCGGGCCTTACAATGAGCAGTTCTTC.

This clonotype came up a few times. The chain joins TRBV24-1 to TRBJ1-2, with D possibly TRBD1 on 5 matching bases. The V end was cut by 4 bases, the J end by 6 bases, with 8 bases between. This CDR3 contains 12 residues. Germline V gene lookup returns CDR1 KGHDR and CDR2 SFDVKD. The CDR3 loop is CATSESGDGYTF. The DNA of the CDR3 is TGTGCCACCAGTGAGTCGGGGGATGGCTACACCTTC.

This clonotype has more than one count but fewer than ten. This rearrangement joins TRBV15 to TRBJ2-3, with 10 bases fitting TRBD1. After removal of 3 bases from V and 4 bases from J, the junction contained 4 bases not matched to a gene. The CDR3 contains 15 residues. Looked up from germline, CDR1 is LNHNV and CDR2 is YYDKDF (reference sequence). The CDR3 DNA reads as TGTGCCACCAGCAGGGGACAGGGGAGCGCAGATACGCAGTATTTT. Translated, it gives CATSRGQGSADTQYF.

Only one count was recorded for this clonotype. This CDR3 is CAISEGGQVGEKLFF. For the CDR3, the DNA is TGTGCCATCAGTGAGGGTGGACAGGTTGGCGAAAAACTGTTTTTT. The chain is built from TRBV10-3 and TRBJ1-4, with 7 bases that match TRBD1. The CDR3 runs 15 residues. CDR1 and CDR2 (germline): ENHRY, SYGVKD. Unmatched junction bases numbered 8, after V lost 2 bases and J lost 8 bases.